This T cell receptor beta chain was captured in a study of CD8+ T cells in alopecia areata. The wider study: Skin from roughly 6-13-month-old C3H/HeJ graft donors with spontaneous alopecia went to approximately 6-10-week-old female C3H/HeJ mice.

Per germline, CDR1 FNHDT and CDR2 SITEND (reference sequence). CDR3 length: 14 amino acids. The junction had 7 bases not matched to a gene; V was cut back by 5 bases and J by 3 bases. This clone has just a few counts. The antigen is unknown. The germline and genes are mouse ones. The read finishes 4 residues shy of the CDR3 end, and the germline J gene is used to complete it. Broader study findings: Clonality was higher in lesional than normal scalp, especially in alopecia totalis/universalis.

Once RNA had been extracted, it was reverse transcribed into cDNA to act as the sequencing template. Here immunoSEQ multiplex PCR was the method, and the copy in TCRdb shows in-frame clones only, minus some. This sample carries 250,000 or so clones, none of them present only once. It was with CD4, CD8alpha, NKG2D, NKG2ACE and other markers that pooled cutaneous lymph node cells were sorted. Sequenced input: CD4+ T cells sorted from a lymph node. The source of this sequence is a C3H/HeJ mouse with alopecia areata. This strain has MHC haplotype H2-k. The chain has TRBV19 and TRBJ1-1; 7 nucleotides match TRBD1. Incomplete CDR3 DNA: TGTGCCAGCAGCCATAACAGGGGAGACACA. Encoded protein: CASSHNRGDT. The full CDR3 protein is CASSHNRGDTEVFF.